A selection of T cell receptor beta chains follows, all from one sample in a study of blood T cell repertoires in COVID-19. Sequencing was performed with immunoSEQ multiplex PCR; in TCRdb, only in-frame clones are kept and a portion is missing. The data show 60,000 to 70,000 clones, about 90% seen once. What was sequenced was peripheral blood. The receptors originated from an older woman with COVID-19, enrolled during active disease. CDR3s include the opening cysteine and the closing phenylalanine or tryptophan. The D gene is left open where the match is weak. Clone size, where shown, is once, few, many, or a class for clones that have expanded.

length	size	D	V	J	CDR3	DNA
14	.	.	TRBV4-3	TRBJ2-7	CASSQDRGGYEQYF	TGCGCCAGCAGCCAAGACAGGGGCGGCTACGAGCAGTACTTC
14	.	TRBD1	TRBV12-5	TRBJ2-5	CASGPGQGQETQYF	TGTGCTAGTGGTCCGGGACAGGGCCAAGAGACCCAGTACTTC
14	.	TRBD1	TRBV15	TRBJ2-7	CATSRETGKDEQYF	TGTGCCACCAGCAGAGAGACAGGGAAAGACGAGCAGTACTTC
13	.	.	TRBV7-9	TRBJ1-1	CASGLTGNTEAFF	TGTGCCAGCGGATTAACAGGGAACACTGAAGCTTTCTTT
16	.	.	TRBV7-2	TRBJ2-2	CASSFRSVVGTGELFF	TGTGCCAGCAGCTTTAGGAGCGTGGTGGGCACCGGGGAGCTGTTTTTT
16	once	TRBD1	TRBV10-3	TRBJ1-2	CAISESIGTDNYGYTF	TGTGCCATCAGTGAGTCGATCGGGACAGATAACTATGGCTACACCTTC
14	.	.	TRBV10-3	TRBJ1-1	CAIRGSPPNTEAFF	TGTGCCATCAGAGGGAGTCCTCCGAACACTGAAGCTTTCTTT
15	.	TRBD1	TRBV25-1	TRBJ1-6	CASSEDRGGNSPLHF	TGTGCCAGCAGTGAAGACAGGGGTGGTAATTCACCCCTCCACTTT
14	.	.	TRBV9	TRBJ1-2	CASSPTGSFYGYTF	TGTGCCAGCAGCCCAACAGGGTCTTTCTATGGCTACACCTTC
17	.	TRBD1	TRBV18	TRBJ2-6	CASSRQGRGSGANVLTF	TGTGCCAGCTCACGACAGGGAAGGGGCTCTGGGGCCAACGTCCTGACTTTC
15	few	.	TRBV9	TRBJ1-1	CASSVAGLRNTEAFF	TGTGCCAGCAGCGTAGCAGGGTTGAGGAACACTGAAGCTTTCTTT
15	.	TRBD1	TRBV7-8	TRBJ1-2	CASSFPGQGGDGYTF	TGTGCCAGCAGCTTTCCGGGACAGGGGGGCGATGGCTACACCTTC
15	.	.	TRBV12-2	TRBJ2-7	CASRLGRPGGYEQYF	TGTGCAAGTCGACTGGGCCGACCTGGTGGTTACGAGCAGTACTTC
13	.	.	TRBV2	TRBJ1-6	CARGSSYNSPLHF	TGTGCCAGGGGGAGCTCCTATAATTCACCCCTCCACTTT
13	.	TRBD1	TRBV19	TRBJ1-2	CATYSGQGDGYTF	TGTGCCACATACAGCGGACAGGGGGACGGCTACACCTTC
14	.	.	TRBV27	TRBJ1-2	CASSLTYGNYGYTF	TGTGCCAGCAGCCTAACTTACGGGAACTATGGCTACACCTTC
13	.	.	TRBV5-5	TRBJ1-1	CASSLQSNTEAFF	TGTGCCAGCAGCTTACAGTCGAACACTGAAGCTTTCTTT
13	.	.	TRBV12-3/TRBV12-4	TRBJ1-1	CASSVQENTEAFF	TGTGCCAGCAGCGTGCAGGAGAACACTGAAGCTTTCTTT
14	.	.	TRBV6-6	TRBJ1-5	CATKGQGREQPQHF	TGTGCCACCAAGGGTCAGGGAAGGGAACAGCCCCAGCATTTT
15	.	TRBD1	TRBV7-9	TRBJ1-5	CASSATGGANQPQHF	TGTGCCAGCAGCGCGACAGGGGGGGCGAATCAGCCCCAGCATTTT
15	.	.	TRBV6-5	TRBJ2-3	CASSSGIALTDTQYF	TGTGCCAGCAGTTCCGGGATAGCACTCACAGATACGCAGTATTTT
14	.	.	TRBV29-1	TRBJ2-3	CSGRVAQGTDTQYF	TGCAGCGGCAGGGTGGCCCAGGGCACAGATACGCAGTATTTT
15	.	TRBD1	TRBV2	TRBJ1-6	CASSEIGGLSSPLHF	TGTGCCAGCAGTGAGATAGGGGGCCTTTCTTCACCCCTCCACTTT
12	.	.	TRBV2	TRBJ2-7	CASSVQSYEQYF	TGTGCCAGCAGTGTACAAAGTTACGAGCAGTACTTC
17	.	.	TRBV5-1	TRBJ2-1	CASSSGQPTISYNEQFF	TGCGCCAGCAGCTCCGGACAACCTACGATTTCCTACAATGAGCAGTTCTTC
19	.	TRBD2	TRBV3-1/TRBV3-2	TRBJ2-1	CASSQGAGLAGMVYNEQFF	TGTGCCAGCAGCCAAGGGGCGGGACTAGCGGGAATGGTGTACAATGAGCAGTTCTTC
19	.	TRBD2	TRBV7-9	TRBJ2-3	CASTLAGTSGRWGSDTQYF	TGTGCCAGCACACTAGCTGGGACTAGCGGGAGATGGGGCTCAGATACGCAGTATTTT
15	.	TRBD1	TRBV4-1	TRBJ1-2	CASSPHGAGGAGYTF	TGCGCCAGCAGCCCGCATGGGGCAGGGGGCGCGGGCTACACCTTC
14	.	TRBD2	TRBV27	TRBJ2-7	CASRPSGGNYEQYF	TGTGCCAGCAGACCCTCGGGGGGGAACTACGAGCAGTACTTC
13	.	.	TRBV5-4	TRBJ1-2	CASSPGGRDGYTF	TGTGCCAGCAGCCCCGGGGGGAGGGATGGCTACACCTTC
13	.	.	TRBV5-1	TRBJ1-2	CASSPTSTYGYTF	TGCGCCAGCAGCCCTACCTCTACCTATGGCTACACCTTC
16	.	.	TRBV9	TRBJ1-2	CASSPGGVQGGYGYTF	TGTGCCAGCAGTCCCGGGGGGGTACAGGGCGGCTATGGCTACACCTTC
13	.	.	TRBV30	TRBJ2-2	CAWSVQNTGELFF	TGTGCCTGGAGTGTACAAAACACCGGGGAGCTGTTTTTT
13	.	.	TRBV13	TRBJ2-5	CASSSQAPETQYF	TGTGCCAGCAGCTCACAGGCCCCAGAGACCCAGTACTTC
15	.	TRBD2	TRBV6-2/TRBV6-3	TRBJ2-2	CASSRGGAGTGELFF	TGTGCCAGCAGCCGCGGGGGGGCCGGAACCGGGGAGCTGTTTTTT
16	.	.	TRBV29-1	TRBJ2-2	CSVELLVTQTSGELFF	TGCAGCGTCGAGTTGCTTGTCACCCAAACGTCCGGGGAGCTGTTTTTT
17	.	TRBD1	TRBV5-4	TRBJ2-6	CASSLLQGATGANVLTF	TGTGCCAGCAGCTTGCTACAGGGGGCGACTGGGGCCAACGTCCTGACTTTC
14	.	.	TRBV3-1/TRBV3-2	TRBJ1-1	CASSRFPGNTEAFF	TGTGCCAGCAGCCGCTTCCCAGGGAATACTGAAGCTTTCTTT
13	.	TRBD1	TRBV5-1	TRBJ2-1	CASSLEQGSEQFF	TGCGCCAGCAGCTTGGAACAGGGGAGTGAGCAGTTCTTC
16	.	.	TRBV5-7	TRBJ2-2	CASSLYPDRLTGELFF	TGTGCCAGCAGCCTTTATCCCGACAGGCTCACCGGGGAGCTGTTTTTT
11	.	.	TRBV11-3	TRBJ1-1	CASSTGPEAFF	TGTGCCAGCAGCACAGGACCTGAAGCTTTCTTT
15	once	.	TRBV5-7	TRBJ1-4	CASSLAGIEDEKLFF	TGTGCCAGCAGCTTGGCAGGGATTGAGGATGAAAAACTGTTTTTT
14	few	TRBD1	TRBV2	TRBJ1-2	CASTGQGGLYGYTF	TGTGCCAGCACGGGACAGGGAGGACTTTATGGCTACACCTTC
12	.	.	TRBV4-3	TRBJ1-2	CASSQAGMSYTF	TGCGCCAGCAGCCAAGCGGGGATGAGCTACACCTTC
14	.	.	TRBV18	TRBJ1-1	CASSLGQSNTEAFF	TGTGCCAGCTCACTAGGACAGTCAAACACTGAAGCTTTCTTT
15	.	TRBD1	TRBV2	TRBJ1-1	CASRRDQGAGTEAFF	TGTGCCAGCAGGAGGGACCAGGGGGCAGGGACTGAAGCTTTCTTT
15	.	.	TRBV7-2	TRBJ1-3	CASRPGLLSGNTIYF	TGTGCCAGCAGGCCGGGACTCCTCTCTGGAAACACCATATATTTT
16	.	.	TRBV4-2	TRBJ2-7	CASSQGRSLGSYEQYF	TGTGCCAGCAGCCAGGGCAGGTCGTTAGGATCCTACGAGCAGTACTTC
18	.	.	TRBV7-9	TRBJ1-5	CASSLGGGTGIGNQPQHF	TGTGCCAGCAGCTTAGGAGGGGGAACCGGGATTGGCAATCAGCCCCAGCATTTT
15	.	.	TRBV7-2	TRBJ2-1	CASRLPGSTYNEQFF	TGTGCCAGCAGACTGCCCGGGAGTACCTACAATGAGCAGTTCTTC
15	.	.	TRBV6-9	TRBJ1-5	CASSSLGQLNQPQHF	TGTGCCAGCAGTTCCTTGGGGCAGCTCAATCAGCCCCAGCATTTT
13	.	.	TRBV27	TRBJ2-1	CASSLGSFNEQFF	TGTGCCAGCAGTTTAGGGAGCTTCAATGAGCAGTTCTTC
17	.	.	TRBV10-3	TRBJ2-2	CAISESIGRGITGELFF	TGTGCCATCAGTGAGTCGATTGGCAGGGGAATTACCGGGGAGCTGTTTTTT
17	.	TRBD1	TRBV7-9	TRBJ2-2	CASSLVPGQGVTGELFF	TGTGCCAGCAGCTTAGTTCCGGGACAGGGTGTCACCGGGGAGCTGTTTTTT
13	.	.	TRBV5-6	TRBJ1-5	CASSLNGGQPQHF	TGTGCCAGCAGCCTTAACGGGGGTCAGCCCCAGCATTTT